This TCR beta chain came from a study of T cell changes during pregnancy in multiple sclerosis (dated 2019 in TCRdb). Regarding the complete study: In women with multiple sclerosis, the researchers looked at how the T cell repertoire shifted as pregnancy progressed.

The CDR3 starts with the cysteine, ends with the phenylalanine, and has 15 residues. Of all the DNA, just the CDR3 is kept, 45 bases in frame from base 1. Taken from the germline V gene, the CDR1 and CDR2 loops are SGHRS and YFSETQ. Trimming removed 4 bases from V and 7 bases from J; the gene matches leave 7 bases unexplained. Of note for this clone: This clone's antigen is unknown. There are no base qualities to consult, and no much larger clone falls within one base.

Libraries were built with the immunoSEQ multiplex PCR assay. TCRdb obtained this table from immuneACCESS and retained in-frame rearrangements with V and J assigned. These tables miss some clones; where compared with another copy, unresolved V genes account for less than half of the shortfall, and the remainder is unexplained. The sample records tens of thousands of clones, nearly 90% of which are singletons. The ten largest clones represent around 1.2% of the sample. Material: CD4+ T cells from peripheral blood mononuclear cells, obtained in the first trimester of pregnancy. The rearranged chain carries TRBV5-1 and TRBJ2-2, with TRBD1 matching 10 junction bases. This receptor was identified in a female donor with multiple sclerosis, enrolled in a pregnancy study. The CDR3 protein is CASSTGQGVVGELFF. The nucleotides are TGCGCCAGCAGCACTGGACAGGGGGTGGTCGGGGAGCTGTTTTTT.